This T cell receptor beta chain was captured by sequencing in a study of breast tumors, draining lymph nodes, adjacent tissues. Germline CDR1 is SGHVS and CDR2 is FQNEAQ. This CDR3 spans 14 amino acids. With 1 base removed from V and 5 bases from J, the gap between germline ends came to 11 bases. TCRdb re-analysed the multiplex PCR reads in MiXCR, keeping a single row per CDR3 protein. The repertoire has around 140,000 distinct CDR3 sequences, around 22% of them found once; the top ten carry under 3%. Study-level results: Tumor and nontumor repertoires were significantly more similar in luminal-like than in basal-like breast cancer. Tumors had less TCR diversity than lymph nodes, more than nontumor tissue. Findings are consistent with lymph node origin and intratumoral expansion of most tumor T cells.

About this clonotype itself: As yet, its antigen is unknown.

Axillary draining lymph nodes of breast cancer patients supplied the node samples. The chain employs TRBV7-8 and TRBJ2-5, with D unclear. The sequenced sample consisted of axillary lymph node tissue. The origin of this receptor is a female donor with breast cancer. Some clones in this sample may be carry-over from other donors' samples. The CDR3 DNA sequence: TGTGCCAGCAGCTTAGGGTCTGGCTTCGAGACCCAGTACTTC. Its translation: CASSLGSGFETQYF.